This T cell receptor beta chain is drawn from a study of chemoradiotherapy in HPV16-positive cancers. Study-level background: Candidate HPV-specific T-cell clones and common TCR motifs came from functional assays in a couple of HPV16-positive patients.

As regards this clone: The antigen is undetermined.

The repertoire was sequenced with immunoSEQ multiplex PCR; TCRdb's copy has only in-frame clones and lacks some. The data hold 5,500 to 7,500 clones, with around 87% observed a single time. The CDR3 covers 15 residues. The germline V gene has CDR1 SGHDN and CDR2 FVKESK. V gave up 5 bases and J gave up 0 bases, with 14 bases separating them. Findings of the study overall: Candidate HPV-specific clones and E7-related TCR motifs grew in tumor during treatment.

The clonotype comes from a human donor with HPV-associated anogenital cancer. The starting material was tumor tissue, obtained from a patient who underwent chemoradiotherapy. The rearrangement uses TRBV14 and TRBJ2-7, with D perhaps TRBD1 (5 bases). The CDR3 here is CASSFRQSPSYEQYF. The CDR3 DNA is TGTGCCAGCAGCTTTCGACAGTCCCCCTCCTACGAGCAGTACTTC.